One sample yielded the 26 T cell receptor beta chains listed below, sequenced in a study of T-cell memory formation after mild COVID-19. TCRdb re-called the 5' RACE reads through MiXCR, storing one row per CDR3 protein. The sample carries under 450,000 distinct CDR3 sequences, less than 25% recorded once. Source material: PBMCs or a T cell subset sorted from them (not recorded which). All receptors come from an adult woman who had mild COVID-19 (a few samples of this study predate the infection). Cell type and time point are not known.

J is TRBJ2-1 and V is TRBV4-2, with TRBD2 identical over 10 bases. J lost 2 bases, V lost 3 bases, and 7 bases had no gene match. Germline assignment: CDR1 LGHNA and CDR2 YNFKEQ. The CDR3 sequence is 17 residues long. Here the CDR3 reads CASSQGTSDKTYNEQFF. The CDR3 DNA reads TGTGCCAGCAGCCAGGGGACTAGCGACAAAACCTACAATGAGCAGTTCTTC.

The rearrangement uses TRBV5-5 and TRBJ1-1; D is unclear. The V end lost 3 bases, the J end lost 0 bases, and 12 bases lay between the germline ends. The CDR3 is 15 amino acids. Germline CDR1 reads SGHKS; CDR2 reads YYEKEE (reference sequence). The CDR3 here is CASSSSVILNTEAFF. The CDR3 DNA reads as TGTGCCAGCAGCTCCTCGGTCATACTGAACACTGAAGCTTTCTTT.

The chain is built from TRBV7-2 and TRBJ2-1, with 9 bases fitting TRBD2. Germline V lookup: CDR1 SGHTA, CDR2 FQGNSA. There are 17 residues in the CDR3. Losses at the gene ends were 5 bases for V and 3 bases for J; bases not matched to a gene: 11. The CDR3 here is CASSVQRLAEIYNEQFF. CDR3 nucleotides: TGTGCCAGCAGCGTCCAGCGACTAGCGGAGATCTACAATGAGCAGTTCTTC. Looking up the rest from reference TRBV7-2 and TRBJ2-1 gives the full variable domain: GAGVSQSPSNKVTEKGKDVELRCDPISGHTALYWYRQSLGQGLEFLIYFQGNSAPDKSGLPSDRFSAERTGGSVSTLTIQRTQQEDSAVYLCASSVQRLAEIYNEQFFGPGTRLTVL.

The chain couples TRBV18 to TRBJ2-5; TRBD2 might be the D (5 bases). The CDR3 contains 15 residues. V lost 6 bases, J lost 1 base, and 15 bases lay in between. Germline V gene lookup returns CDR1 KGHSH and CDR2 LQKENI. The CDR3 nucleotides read TGTGCCAGCTCGCCCACTAGGACGGGCCAAGAGACCCAGTACTTC. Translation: CASSPTRTGQETQYF.

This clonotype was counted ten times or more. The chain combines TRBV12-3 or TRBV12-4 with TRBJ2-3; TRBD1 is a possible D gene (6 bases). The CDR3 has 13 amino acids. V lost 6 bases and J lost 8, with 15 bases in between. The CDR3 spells CASRDSGQATQYF. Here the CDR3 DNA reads TGTGCCAGCAGGGACTCGGGACAAGCTACGCAGTATTTT.

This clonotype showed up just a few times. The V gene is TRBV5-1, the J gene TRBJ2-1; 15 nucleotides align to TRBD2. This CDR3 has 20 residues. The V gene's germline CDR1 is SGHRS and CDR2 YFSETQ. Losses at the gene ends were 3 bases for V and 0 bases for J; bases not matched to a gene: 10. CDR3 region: CASSWTGTSGGKSSYNEQFF. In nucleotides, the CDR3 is TGCGCCAGCAGCTGGACCGGGACTAGCGGGGGGAAGAGCTCCTACAATGAGCAGTTCTTC.

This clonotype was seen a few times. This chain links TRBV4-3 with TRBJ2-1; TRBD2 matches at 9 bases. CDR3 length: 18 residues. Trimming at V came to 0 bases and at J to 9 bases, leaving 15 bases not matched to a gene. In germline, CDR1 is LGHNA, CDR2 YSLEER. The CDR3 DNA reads TGCGCCAGCAGCCAAGATCCCGACGGGGCGGGAGGGCCTTTTGAGCAGTTCTTC. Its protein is CASSQDPDGAGGPFEQFF.

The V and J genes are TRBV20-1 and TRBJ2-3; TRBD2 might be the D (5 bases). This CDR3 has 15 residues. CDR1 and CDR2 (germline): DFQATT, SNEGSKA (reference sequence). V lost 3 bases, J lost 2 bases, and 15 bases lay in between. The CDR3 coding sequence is TGCAGTGCTAGTGATCGGGAAGTACTCACAGATACGCAGTATTTT. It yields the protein CSASDREVLTDTQYF.

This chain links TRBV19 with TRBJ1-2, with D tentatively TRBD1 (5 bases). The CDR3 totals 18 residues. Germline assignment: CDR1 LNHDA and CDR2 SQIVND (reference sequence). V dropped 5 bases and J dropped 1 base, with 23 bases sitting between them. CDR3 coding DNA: TGTGCCAGTAGTCCCATCCAGAGAGGACACCTCCTTAACTATGGCTACACCTTC. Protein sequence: CASSPIQRGHLLNYGYTF.

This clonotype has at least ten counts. The CDR3 loop is CSVGRRMNTEAFF. DNA for the CDR3: TGCAGCGTCGGAAGACGGATGAACACTGAAGCTTTCTTT. This chain links TRBV29-1 with TRBJ1-1; D gene unclear. Per the germline V gene, CDR1 is SQVTM and CDR2 is ANQGSEA. The V gene lost 6 bases and the J gene lost 0 bases, with 11 bases spanning the gap. This CDR3 spans 13 amino acids.

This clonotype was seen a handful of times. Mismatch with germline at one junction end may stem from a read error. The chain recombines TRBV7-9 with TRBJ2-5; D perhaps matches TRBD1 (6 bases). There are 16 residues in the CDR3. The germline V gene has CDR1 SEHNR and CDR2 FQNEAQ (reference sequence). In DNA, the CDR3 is TGTGCCAGCAGCTTAGAGCGGCAGGGGCCCCAAGAGATCCAGTACTTC. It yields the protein CASSLERQGPQEIQYF.

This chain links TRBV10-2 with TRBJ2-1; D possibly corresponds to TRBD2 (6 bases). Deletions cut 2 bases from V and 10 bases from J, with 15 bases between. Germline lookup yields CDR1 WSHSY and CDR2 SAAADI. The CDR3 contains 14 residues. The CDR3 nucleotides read TGCGCCAGCAGTGAGCGGGGGAATGCCTGGGAGCAGTTCTTC. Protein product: CASSERGNAWEQFF.

For the CDR3, the DNA is TGTGCCAGCAGTGATGGCAGCATCCGAGGTAGCACAGATACGCAGTATTTT. The encoded protein is CASSDGSIRGSTDTQYF. V and J are TRBV25-1 and TRBJ2-3; no clear D gene. With 3 bases removed from V and 0 bases from J, the gap between germline ends came to 16 bases. This CDR3 contains 17 residues. Germline loops: CDR1 MGHDK, CDR2 SYGVNS.

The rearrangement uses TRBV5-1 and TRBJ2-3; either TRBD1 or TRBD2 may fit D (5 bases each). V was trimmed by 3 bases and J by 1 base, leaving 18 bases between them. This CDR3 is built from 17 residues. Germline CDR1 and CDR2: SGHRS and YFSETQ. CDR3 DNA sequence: TGCGCCAGCAGCTCAAAAGTTGGGGGTTTCGGCACAGATACGCAGTATTTT. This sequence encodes CASSSKVGGFGTDTQYF.

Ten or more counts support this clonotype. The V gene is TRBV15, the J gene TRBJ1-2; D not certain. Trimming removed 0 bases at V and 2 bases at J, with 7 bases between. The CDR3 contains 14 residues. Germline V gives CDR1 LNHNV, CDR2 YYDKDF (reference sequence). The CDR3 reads CATSREAGNYGYTF. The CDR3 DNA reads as TGTGCCACCAGCAGAGAGGCGGGGAACTATGGCTACACCTTC.

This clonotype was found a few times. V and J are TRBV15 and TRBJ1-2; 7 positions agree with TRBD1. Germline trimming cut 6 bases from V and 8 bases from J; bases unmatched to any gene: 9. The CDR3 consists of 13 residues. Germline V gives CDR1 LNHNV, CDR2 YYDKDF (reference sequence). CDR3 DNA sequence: TGTGCCACCAGAGCGCAGGGGGTATACGGCTACACCTTC. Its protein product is CATRAQGVYGYTF.

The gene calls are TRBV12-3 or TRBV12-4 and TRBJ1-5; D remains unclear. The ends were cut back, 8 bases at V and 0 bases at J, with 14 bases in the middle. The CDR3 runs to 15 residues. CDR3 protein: CASGYSAYSNQPQHF. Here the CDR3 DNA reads TGTGCCAGCGGGTACAGTGCCTATAGCAATCAGCCCCAGCATTTT.

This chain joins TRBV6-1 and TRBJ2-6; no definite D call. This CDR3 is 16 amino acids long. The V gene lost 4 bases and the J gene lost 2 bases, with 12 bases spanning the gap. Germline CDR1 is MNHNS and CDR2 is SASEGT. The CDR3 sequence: CASSVRQAPGANVLTF. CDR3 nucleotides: TGTGCCAGCAGTGTTAGGCAGGCCCCTGGGGCCAACGTCCTGACTTTC.

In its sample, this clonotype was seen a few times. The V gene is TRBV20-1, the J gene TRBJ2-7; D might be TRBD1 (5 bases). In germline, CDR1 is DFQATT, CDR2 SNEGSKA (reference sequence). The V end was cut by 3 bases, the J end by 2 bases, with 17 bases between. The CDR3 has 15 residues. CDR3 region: CSARGRSQGTYEQYF. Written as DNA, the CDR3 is TGCAGTGCTAGGGGTAGGAGCCAGGGAACCTACGAGCAGTACTTC.

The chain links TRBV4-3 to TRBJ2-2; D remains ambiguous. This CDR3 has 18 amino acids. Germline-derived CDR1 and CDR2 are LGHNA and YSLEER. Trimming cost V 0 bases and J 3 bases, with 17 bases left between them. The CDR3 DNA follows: TGCGCCAGCAGCCAAGATGTAACACCCCTAGACGACACCGGGGAGCTGTTTTTT. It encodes CASSQDVTPLDDTGELFF.

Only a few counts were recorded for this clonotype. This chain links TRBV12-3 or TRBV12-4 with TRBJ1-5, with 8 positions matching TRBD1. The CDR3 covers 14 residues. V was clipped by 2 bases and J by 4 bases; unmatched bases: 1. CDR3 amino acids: CASSLRTGNQPQHF. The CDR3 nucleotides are TGTGCCAGCAGTTTAAGGACAGGGAATCAGCCCCAGCATTTT.

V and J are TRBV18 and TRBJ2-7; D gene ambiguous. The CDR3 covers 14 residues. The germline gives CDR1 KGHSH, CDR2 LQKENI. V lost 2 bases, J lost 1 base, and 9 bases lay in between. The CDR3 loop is CASSPTARSYEQYF. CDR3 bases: TGTGCCAGCTCACCAACGGCCCGGTCCTACGAGCAGTACTTC.

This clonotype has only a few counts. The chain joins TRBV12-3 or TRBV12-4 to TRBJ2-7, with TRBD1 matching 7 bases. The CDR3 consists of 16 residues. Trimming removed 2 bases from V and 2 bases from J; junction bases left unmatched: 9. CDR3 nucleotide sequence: TGTGCCAGCAGTTTATCCCACGGGACAGATACCTACGAGCAGTACTTC. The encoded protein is CASSLSHGTDTYEQYF.

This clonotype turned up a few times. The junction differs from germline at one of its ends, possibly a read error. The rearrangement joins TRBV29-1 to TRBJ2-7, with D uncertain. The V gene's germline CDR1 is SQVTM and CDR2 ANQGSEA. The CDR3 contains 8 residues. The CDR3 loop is CSVPGSVF. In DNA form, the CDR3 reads TGCAGCGTCCCCGGGTCCGTCTTC.

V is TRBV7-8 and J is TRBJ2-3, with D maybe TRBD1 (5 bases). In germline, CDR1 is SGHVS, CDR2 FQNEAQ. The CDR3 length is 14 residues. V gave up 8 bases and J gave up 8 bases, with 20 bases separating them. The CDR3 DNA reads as TGTGCCAGCCGTCCAGCCGCTGGGGCCGGTACGCAGTATTTT. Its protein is CASRPAAGAGTQYF.

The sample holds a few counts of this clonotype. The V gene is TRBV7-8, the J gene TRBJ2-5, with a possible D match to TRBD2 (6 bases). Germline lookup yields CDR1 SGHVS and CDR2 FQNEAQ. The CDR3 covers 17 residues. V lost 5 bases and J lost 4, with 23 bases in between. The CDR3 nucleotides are TGTGCCAGCAGCGCCCGACTAGGCGGGGCGAGGATAGAGACCCAGTACTTC. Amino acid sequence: CASSARLGGARIETQYF.